The 28 T cell receptor beta chains presented below share a single source sample, sequenced in a study of cytomegalovirus exposure and HLA in healthy donors. It was with 60 Vbeta and 13 Jbeta primers that the PCR ran. Using immunoSEQ multiplex PCR, the repertoire was profiled, and TCRdb retains in-frame clones only, with some absent. The sample carries around 98,000 clones, over 60% recorded once. Input material: PBMCs. The origin of the receptors is a human donor in good health.

This clone was counted only a few times. The rearrangement links TRBV4-1 to TRBJ2-7; no reliable D call. V dropped 0 bases and J dropped 2 bases, with 14 bases sitting between them. The CDR3 covers 16 residues. Germline V gene data show CDR1 as MGHRA and CDR2 as YSYEKL. CDR3 sequence (DNA): TGCGCCAGCAGCCAAGATCTACGAAGCAAGACCTACGAGCAGTACTTC. Translated, it gives CASSQDLRSKTYEQYF.

V and J are TRBV7-6 and TRBJ2-2, with D unclear. Germline CDR1 SGHVS, CDR2 FNYEAQ. The V and J ends lost 4 bases and 6 bases respectively, with 12 bases between them. CDR3 length: 14 residues. For the CDR3, the DNA is TGTGCCAGCAGCTCCGGGTTAGCCTCCGGGGAGCTGTTTTTT. It specifies CASSSGLASGELFF.

J is TRBJ2-3 and V is TRBV7-9; 12 nucleotides agree with TRBD2. In germline, CDR1 is SEHNR, CDR2 FQNEAQ (reference sequence). This CDR3 is built from 15 residues. V shed 3 bases, J shed 3 bases, and the junction held 1 base outside the gene matches. In nucleotides, the CDR3 is TGTGCCAGCAGCTTCCTAGCGGGAGGGACAGATACGCAGTATTTT. Protein sequence: CASSFLAGGTDTQYF.

V usage is TRBV2 and J usage is TRBJ2-5; 10 bases are shared with TRBD2. The CDR3 has 13 residues. Germline V lookup: CDR1 SNHLY, CDR2 FYNNEI. J gave up 6 bases and V 5 bases, and 3 bases lay outside the gene matches. The CDR3 spells CASSISGGKTQYF. DNA for the CDR3: TGTGCCAGCAGTATTAGCGGGGGGAAGACCCAGTACTTC.

The chain employs TRBV6-1 and TRBJ1-6; D gene uncertain. The germline V gene has CDR1 MNHNS and CDR2 SASEGT. V shed 5 bases and J shed 8 bases, with 16 bases lying between them. This CDR3 spans 15 amino acids. CDR3 bases: TGTGCCAGCAGTACGGCTCTACGCCAGGATTCACCCCTCCACTTT. It yields the protein CASSTALRQDSPLHF.

This clone was observed a handful of times. This sequence joins TRBV15 and TRBJ2-2; 9 nucleotides match TRBD1. Germline trimming cut 1 base from V and 1 base from J; bases unmatched to any gene: 1. Germline V gene lookup returns CDR1 LNHNV and CDR2 YYDKDF (reference sequence). This CDR3 is 16 amino acids long. CDR3 in amino acids: CATSRGGQGNTGELFF. The CDR3 DNA reads TGTGCCACCAGCAGAGGGGGACAGGGGAACACCGGGGAGCTGTTTTTT.

This clone was seen at least ten times. The gene calls are TRBV19 and TRBJ1-5; 7 positions agree with TRBD1. The V and J ends lost 6 bases and 2 bases, in that order; junction bases with no gene match: 10. The germline CDR1 and CDR2 sequences are LNHDA and SQIVND (reference sequence). The CDR3 contains 16 residues. The CDR3 loop reads CASSDYPGGGNQPQHF. The CDR3 nucleotides read TGTGCCAGTAGCGACTACCCAGGGGGAGGCAATCAGCCCCAGCATTTT. Full variable domain (missing parts from reference TRBV19 and TRBJ1-5): DGGITQSPKYLFRKEGQNVTLSCEQNLNHDAMYWYRQDPGQGLRLIYYSQIVNDFQKGDIAEGYSVSREKKESFPLTVTSAQKNPTAFYLCASSDYPGGGNQPQHFGDGTRLSIL.

The rearrangement uses TRBV7-2 and TRBJ2-7; 8 bases are shared with TRBD1. The V and J ends lost 5 bases and 2 bases, in that order; junction bases with no gene match: 2. The CDR3 has 13 residues. Germline V gives CDR1 SGHTA, CDR2 FQGNSA. As DNA, the CDR3 is TGTGCCAGCAGCCACAGGGGGACCTACGAGCAGTACTTC. Its translation: CASSHRGTYEQYF. The full variable domain, rest sourced from reference TRBV7-2 and TRBJ2-7, is GAGVSQSPSNKVTEKGKDVELRCDPISGHTALYWYRQSLGQGLEFLIYFQGNSAPDKSGLPSDRFSAERTGGSVSTLTIQRTQQEDSAVYLCASSHRGTYEQYFGPGTRLTVT.

This chain links TRBV5-4 with TRBJ1-4; TRBD1 might be the D (6 bases). There are 13 residues in the CDR3. The ends were cut back, 3 bases at V and 8 bases at J, with 11 bases in the middle. Germline V CDR1 and CDR2: SGHNT, YYREEE (reference sequence). As DNA, the CDR3 is TGTGCCAGCAGCTGGGACATAGGCGAAAAACTGTTTTTT. This translates into CASSWDIGEKLFF.

The chain couples TRBV6-5 to TRBJ1-2, with a tentative D call TRBD1 (5 bases). V gave up 0 bases and J gave up 8 bases, with 13 bases separating them. The CDR3 covers 14 residues. Germline V gene lookup returns CDR1 MNHEY and CDR2 SVGAGI. CDR3 amino acids: CASSYSGEVGGYTF. The CDR3 bases are TGTGCCAGCAGTTACTCGGGGGAGGTAGGGGGCTACACCTTC.

This clone appeared a single time. V usage is TRBV9 and J usage is TRBJ1-1, with 7 bases fitting TRBD1. CDR3 length equals 14 residues. Germline-derived CDR1 and CDR2 are SGDLS and YYNGEE. Unmatched junction bases numbered 3, after V lost 0 bases and J lost 4 bases. CDR3 region: CASSVEQGITEAFF. The DNA of the CDR3 is TGTGCCAGCAGCGTAGAACAGGGGATCACTGAAGCTTTCTTT.

The chain combines TRBV27 with TRBJ2-5, with TRBD2 matching 7 bases. The CDR3 spans 16 residues. Germline V gene sequence: CDR1 MNHEY, CDR2 SMNVEV (reference sequence). V dropped 5 bases and J dropped 5; count of bases not matched to a gene: 14. In nucleotides, the CDR3 is TGTGCCAGCAGTAGTAGACTAGCAGATTCCAGCGAGACCCAGTACTTC. Translated: CASSSRLADSSETQYF.

The chain combines TRBV18 with TRBJ1-4; D ambiguous. V shed 3 bases and J shed 4 bases, with 9 bases lying between them. The germline V gene encodes CDR1 KGHSH and CDR2 LQKENI. CDR3 length equals 14 residues. CDR3 in amino acids: CASSPTSYNEKLFF. CDR3 coding DNA: TGTGCCAGCTCACCGACATCATATAATGAAAAACTGTTTTTT.

J is TRBJ2-5 and V is TRBV18; D is unresolved. Trimming left V 6 bases short and J 5 bases short, with 10 bases between. Germline-derived CDR1 and CDR2 are KGHSH and LQKENI. The CDR3 runs to 12 residues. CDR3 protein: CASSQVRETQYF. In DNA form, the CDR3 reads TGTGCCAGCTCCCAGGTTCGGGAGACCCAGTACTTC.

A few counts support this clone. The chain recombines TRBV5-6 with TRBJ1-2; no reliable D call. The ends were cut back, 0 bases at V and 8 bases at J, with 14 bases in the middle. The CDR3 extends over 14 amino acids. Germline V gene data show CDR1 as SGHDT and CDR2 as YYEEEE. The CDR3 spells CASSLAPRGGGYTF. The CDR3 DNA is TGTGCCAGCAGCTTGGCCCCTCGGGGAGGAGGCTACACCTTC.

This clone has only a few counts. As DNA, the CDR3 is TGTGCCAGCAGCTTAGCGCTTGAGCAGGGAGGTTCGTACGAGCAGTACTTC. It yields the protein CASSLALEQGGSYEQYF. The chain is built from TRBV7-2 and TRBJ2-5; maybe TRBD2 (6 bases). The end of the DNA is better explained by TRBJ2-7, so the J call may be wrong. The CDR3 runs 17 residues. CDR1 is SGHTA, CDR2 FQGNSA, per germline.

This clone has just a few counts. J is TRBJ1-1 and V is TRBV5-1; the D gene is possibly TRBD1 (6 bases). The ends were cut back, 2 bases at V and 0 bases at J, with 11 bases in the middle. This CDR3 region has 15 residues. CDR1 SGHRS and CDR2 YFSETQ come from the germline V gene. The CDR3 DNA sequence: TGCGCCAGCAGCTTCTCCGGGACAATGAACACTGAAGCTTTCTTT. This encodes CASSFSGTMNTEAFF.

There are a few counts of this clone. This chain links TRBV27 with TRBJ1-1; a weak D match, TRBD1 (6 bases). V dropped 9 bases and J dropped 4 bases, with 18 bases sitting between them. The CDR3 length is 14 residues. The germline V gene encodes CDR1 MNHEY and CDR2 SMNVEV (reference sequence). This CDR3 reads CASKPQGLVTEAFF. CDR3 DNA: TGTGCCAGTAAACCACAGGGATTGGTCACTGAAGCTTTCTTT.

V usage is TRBV5-1 and J usage is TRBJ2-5, with TRBD2 identical over 8 bases. The end of the DNA fits TRBJ2-7 better, so the J call may be wrong. The CDR3 spans 16 residues. In germline, CDR1 is SGHRS, CDR2 YFSETQ. CDR3 loop: CASSLGGGGSSYEQYF. In nucleotides, the CDR3 is TGCGCCAGCAGCTTGGGTGGCGGGGGGAGCTCCTACGAGCAGTACTTC.

The chain combines TRBV27 with TRBJ2-5; TRBD1 aligns across 8 bases. Losses at the gene ends were 5 bases for V and 5 bases for J; bases not matched to a gene: 7. CDR1 is MNHEY, CDR2 SMNVEV, per germline (reference sequence). This CDR3 spans 14 amino acids. The CDR3 nucleotides are TGTGCCAGCAGTCCCACAGGGGGGATGGAGACCCAGTACTTC. It specifies CASSPTGGMETQYF.

This sequence joins TRBV11-3 and TRBJ2-2, with no clear D. The CDR3 loop spans 14 amino acids. Trimming took off 11 bases at V and 7 bases at J, with 20 bases between the two ends. The germline CDR1 and CDR2 sequences are SGHNT and YENEEA. CDR3 coding DNA: TGTGCCTCATCGGGTGATACTACCCTCGGGGAGCTGTTTTTT. Encoded protein: CASSGDTTLGELFF.

In its sample, this clone was seen once. V is TRBV5-4 and J is TRBJ2-7; TRBD1 agrees at 8 bases. The CDR3 is made up of 13 amino acids. J gave up 3 bases and V 9 bases, and 8 bases lay outside the gene matches. Germline CDR1 reads SGHNT; CDR2 reads YYREEE (reference sequence). CDR3 amino acids: CAIKGQGLYEQYF. The CDR3 DNA sequence: TGTGCCATCAAAGGACAGGGCCTCTACGAGCAGTACTTC.

This clone has a handful of counts. The V and J genes are TRBV2 and TRBJ1-1, with a possible D match to TRBD1 (5 bases). Trimming pared 9 bases from V and 7 bases from J, leaving 15 bases between. The CDR3 is 12 residues long. Germline CDR1 reads SNHLY; CDR2 reads FYNNEI. The chain's CDR3 is CASGGAWGEAFF. The CDR3, as DNA: TGTGCCAGTGGCGGGGCCTGGGGTGAAGCTTTCTTT.

This clone was recorded a few times. V is TRBV5-6 and J is TRBJ1-5, with a weak D call TRBD1 (5 bases). Germline lookup yields CDR1 SGHDT and CDR2 YYEEEE. Trimming took 1 base from V and 5 from J, leaving 13 bases between them. The CDR3 runs 15 residues. The chain's CDR3 is CASSLKRGLDQPQHF. CDR3 nucleotides: TGTGCCAGCAGCTTGAAAAGGGGACTGGATCAGCCCCAGCATTTT.

V usage is TRBV7-7 and J usage is TRBJ2-2; D is possibly TRBD2 (7 bases). The CDR3 is 16 residues long. In germline, CDR1 is SSHAT, CDR2 FNYEAQ (reference sequence). The germline V and J ends were trimmed by 5 bases and 7 bases, with 20 bases remaining between them. Here the CDR3 DNA reads TGTGCCAGCAGCCCCATTGTGGGGGGGCTCCACGGGGAGCTGTTTTTT. This codes for CASSPIVGGLHGELFF.

The V gene is TRBV9, the J gene TRBJ2-7; 8 nucleotides align to TRBD2. Unmatched junction bases numbered 7, after V lost 0 bases and J lost 5 bases. The length of the CDR3 is 15 residues. CDR1 SGDLS and CDR2 YYNGEE come from the germline V gene. CDR3 region: CASSVAAGGHDEQYF. The CDR3 nucleotides read TGTGCCAGCAGCGTAGCGGCGGGAGGTCACGACGAGCAGTACTTC.

This CDR3 reads CAWSVRSSGANVLTF. The CDR3 DNA is TGTGCCTGGAGTGTCCGGAGCTCTGGGGCCAACGTCCTGACTTTC. J is TRBJ2-6 and V is TRBV30; the D is unclear. CDR1 is GTSNPN and CDR2 is SVGIG in the germline V gene (reference sequence). Trimming stripped 0 bases from V and 0 bases from J, with 6 bases between. The CDR3 covers 15 residues.

This chain joins TRBV6-6 and TRBJ2-1; 9 bases match TRBD1. After removal of 4 bases from V and 2 bases from J, the junction contained 6 bases not matched to a gene. From germline, CDR1 is MNHNY and CDR2 SVGAGI (reference sequence). This CDR3 is built from 16 residues. The CDR3 nucleotides are TGTGCCAGCAGTTCTAAAAGGGACAGGGCCTACAATGAGCAGTTCTTC. The encoded protein is CASSSKRDRAYNEQFF.